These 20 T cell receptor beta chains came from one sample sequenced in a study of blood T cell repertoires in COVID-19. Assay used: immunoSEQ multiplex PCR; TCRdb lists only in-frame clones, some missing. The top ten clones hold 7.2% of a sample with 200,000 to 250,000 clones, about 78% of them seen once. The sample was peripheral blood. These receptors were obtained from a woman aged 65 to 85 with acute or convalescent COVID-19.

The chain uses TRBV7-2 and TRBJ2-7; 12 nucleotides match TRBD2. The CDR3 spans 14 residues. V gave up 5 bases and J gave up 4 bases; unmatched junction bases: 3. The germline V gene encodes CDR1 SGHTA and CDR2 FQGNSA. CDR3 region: CASSPGLAGYEQYF. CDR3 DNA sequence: TGTGCCAGCAGCCCTGGACTAGCGGGGTACGAGCAGTACTTC.

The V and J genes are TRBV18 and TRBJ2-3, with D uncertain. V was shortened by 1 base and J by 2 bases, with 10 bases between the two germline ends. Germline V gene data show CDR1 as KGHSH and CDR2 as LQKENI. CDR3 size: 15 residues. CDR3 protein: CASSPRTGNTDTQYF. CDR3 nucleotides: TGTGCCAGCTCACCACGAACGGGTAACACAGATACGCAGTATTTT. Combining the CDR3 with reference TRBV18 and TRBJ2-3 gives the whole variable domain NAGVMQNPRHLVRRRGQEARLRCSPMKGHSHVYWYRQLPEEGLKFMVYLQKENIIDESGMPKERFSAEFPKEGPSILRIQQVVRGDSAAYFCASSPRTGNTDTQYFGPGTRLTVL.

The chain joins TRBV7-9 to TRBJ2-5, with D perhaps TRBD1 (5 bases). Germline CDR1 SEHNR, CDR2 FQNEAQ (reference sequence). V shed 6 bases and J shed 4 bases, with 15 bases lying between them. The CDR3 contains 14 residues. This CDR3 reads CASRRQGPGETQYF. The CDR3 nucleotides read TGTGCCAGCAGGCGCCAGGGTCCGGGAGAGACCCAGTACTTC.

The CDR3 spells CAISESRGWQTQYF. In DNA form, the CDR3 reads TGTGCCATCAGTGAGTCAAGGGGCTGGCAGACCCAGTACTTC. V is TRBV10-3 and J is TRBJ2-5, with a tentative D call TRBD1 (5 bases). The CDR3 is made up of 14 amino acids. Trimming left V 0 bases short and J 6 bases short, with 11 bases between. CDR1 and CDR2 from the germline V gene are ENHRY and SYGVKD.

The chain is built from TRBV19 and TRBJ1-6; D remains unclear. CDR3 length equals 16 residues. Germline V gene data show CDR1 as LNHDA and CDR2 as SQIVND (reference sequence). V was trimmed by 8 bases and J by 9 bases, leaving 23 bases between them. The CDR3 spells CASRRRTGRGISPLHF. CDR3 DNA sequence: TGTGCCAGTCGGAGGAGGACCGGCCGCGGGATTTCACCCCTCCACTTT.

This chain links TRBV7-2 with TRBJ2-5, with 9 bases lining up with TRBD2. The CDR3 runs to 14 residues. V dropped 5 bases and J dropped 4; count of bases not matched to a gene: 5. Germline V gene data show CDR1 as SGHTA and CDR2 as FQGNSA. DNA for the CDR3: TGTGCCAGCAGCCCTAGCGGGGTCCGAGAGACCCAGTACTTC. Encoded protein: CASSPSGVRETQYF. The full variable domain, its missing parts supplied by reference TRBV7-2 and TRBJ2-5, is GAGVSQSPSNKVTEKGKDVELRCDPISGHTALYWYRQSLGQGLEFLIYFQGNSAPDKSGLPSDRFSAERTGGSVSTLTIQRTQQEDSAVYLCASSPSGVRETQYFGPGTRLLVL.

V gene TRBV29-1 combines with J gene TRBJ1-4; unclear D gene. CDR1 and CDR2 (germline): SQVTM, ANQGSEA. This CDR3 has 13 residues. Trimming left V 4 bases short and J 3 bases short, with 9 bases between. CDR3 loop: CSVVRHPNEKLFF. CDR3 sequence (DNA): TGCAGCGTTGTGAGACACCCTAATGAAAAACTGTTTTTT.

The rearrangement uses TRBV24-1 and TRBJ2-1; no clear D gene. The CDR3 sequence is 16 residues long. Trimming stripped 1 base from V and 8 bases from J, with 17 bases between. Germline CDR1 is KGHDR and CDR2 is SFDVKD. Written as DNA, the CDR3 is TGTGCCACCAGTGATTTAGTCAGAGGAGATCTTGATGAGCAGTTCTTC. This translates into CATSDLVRGDLDEQFF.

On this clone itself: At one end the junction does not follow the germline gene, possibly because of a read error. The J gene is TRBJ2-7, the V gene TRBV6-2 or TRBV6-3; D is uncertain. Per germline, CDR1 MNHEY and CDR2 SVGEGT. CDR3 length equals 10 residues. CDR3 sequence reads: CASSYGSWHF. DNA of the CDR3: TGTGCCAGCAGTTACGGTTCTTGGCACTTC.

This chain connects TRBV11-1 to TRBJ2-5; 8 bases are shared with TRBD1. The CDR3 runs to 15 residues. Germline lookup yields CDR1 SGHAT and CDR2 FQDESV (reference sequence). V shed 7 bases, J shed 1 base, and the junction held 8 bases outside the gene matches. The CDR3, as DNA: TGTGCCAGCACCATAACCGGACAGGGCCAAGAGACCCAGTACTTC. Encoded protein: CASTITGQGQETQYF. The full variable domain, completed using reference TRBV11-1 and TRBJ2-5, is EAEVAQSPRYKITEKSQAVAFWCDPISGHATLYWYRQILGQGPELLVQFQDESVVDDSQLPKDRFSAERLKGVDSTLKIQPAELGDSAMYLCASTITGQGQETQYFGPGTRLLVL.

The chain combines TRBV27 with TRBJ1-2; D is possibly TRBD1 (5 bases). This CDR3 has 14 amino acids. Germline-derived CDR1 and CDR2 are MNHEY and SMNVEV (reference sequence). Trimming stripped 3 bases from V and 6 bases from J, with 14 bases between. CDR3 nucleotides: TGTGCCAGCAGTTTGTACCCAGGGAGGGATGGCTACACCTTC. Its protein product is CASSLYPGRDGYTF.

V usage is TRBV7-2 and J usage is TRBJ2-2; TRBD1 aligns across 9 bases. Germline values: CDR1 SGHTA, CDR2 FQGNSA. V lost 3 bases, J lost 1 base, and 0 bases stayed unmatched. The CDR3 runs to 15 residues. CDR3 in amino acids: CASSLDRGNTGELFF. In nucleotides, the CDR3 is TGTGCCAGCAGCTTGGACAGGGGGAACACCGGGGAGCTGTTTTTT.

DNA for the CDR3: TGCGCCAGCAGTGAGGGGGGGCAAGAGACCCAGTACTTC. It yields the protein CASSEGGQETQYF. The chain uses TRBV10-1 and TRBJ2-5; D might be TRBD2 (6 bases). The CDR3 is 13 residues long. Per germline, CDR1 WNHNN and CDR2 SYGVQD (reference sequence). V lost 2 bases and J 2 bases, leaving 6 bases between the germline ends.

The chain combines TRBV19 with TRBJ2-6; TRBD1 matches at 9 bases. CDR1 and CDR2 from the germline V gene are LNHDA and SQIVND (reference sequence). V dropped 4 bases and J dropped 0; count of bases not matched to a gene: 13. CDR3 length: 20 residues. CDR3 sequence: CASSKKGTGRLYSGANVLTF. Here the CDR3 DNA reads TGTGCCAGTAGTAAAAAGGGGACAGGGAGACTGTACTCTGGGGCCAACGTCCTGACTTTC. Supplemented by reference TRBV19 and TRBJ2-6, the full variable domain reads DGGITQSPKYLFRKEGQNVTLSCEQNLNHDAMYWYRQDPGQGLRLIYYSQIVNDFQKGDIAEGYSVSREKKESFPLTVTSAQKNPTAFYLCASSKKGTGRLYSGANVLTFGAGSRLTVL.

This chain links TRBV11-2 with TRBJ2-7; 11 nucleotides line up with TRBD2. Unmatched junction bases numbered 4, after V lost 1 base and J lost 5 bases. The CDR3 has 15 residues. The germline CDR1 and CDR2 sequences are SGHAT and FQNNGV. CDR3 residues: CASSLALAGVHEQYV. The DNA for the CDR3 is TGTGCCAGCAGCTTAGCACTAGCGGGGGTTCACGAGCAGTACGTC.

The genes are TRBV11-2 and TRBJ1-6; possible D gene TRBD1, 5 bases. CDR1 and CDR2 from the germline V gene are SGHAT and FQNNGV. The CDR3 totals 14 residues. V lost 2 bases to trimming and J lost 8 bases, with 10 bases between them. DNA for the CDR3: TGTGCCAGCAGCTTAAGTGGGGCCGATTCACCCCTCCACTTT. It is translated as CASSLSGADSPLHF.

Written as DNA, the CDR3 is TGCGCCAGCAGCTTGGAGAGTACCGGTTCCGAGCAGTTCTTC. This encodes CASSLESTGSEQFF. V gene TRBV5-1 combines with J gene TRBJ2-1; D unclear. Trimming stripped 0 bases from V and 10 bases from J, with 14 bases between. Germline CDR1 is SGHRS and CDR2 is YFSETQ. The CDR3 has 14 amino acids.

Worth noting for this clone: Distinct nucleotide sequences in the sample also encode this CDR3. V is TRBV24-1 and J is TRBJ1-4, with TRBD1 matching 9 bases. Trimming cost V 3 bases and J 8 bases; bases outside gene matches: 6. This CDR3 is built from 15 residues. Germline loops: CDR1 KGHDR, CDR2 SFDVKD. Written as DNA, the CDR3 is TGTGCCACCAGTGATCCGGGACAGGGAGGAGAAAAACTGTTTTTT. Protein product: CATSDPGQGGEKLFF.

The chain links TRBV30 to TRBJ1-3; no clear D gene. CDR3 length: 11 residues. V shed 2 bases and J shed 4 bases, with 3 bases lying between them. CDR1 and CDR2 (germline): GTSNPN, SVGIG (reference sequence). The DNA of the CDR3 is TGTGCCTGGAGTTTAGGAAACACCATATATTTT. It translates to CAWSLGNTIYF.

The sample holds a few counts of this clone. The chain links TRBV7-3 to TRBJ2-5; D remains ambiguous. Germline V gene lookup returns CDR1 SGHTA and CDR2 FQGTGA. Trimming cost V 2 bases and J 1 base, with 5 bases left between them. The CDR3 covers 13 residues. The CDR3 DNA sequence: TGTGCCAGCAGCTTAGCGTCCCAAGAGACCCAGTACTTC. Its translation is CASSLASQETQYF.